The subject of this entry is one T cell receptor (beta chain). In germline, CDR1 is SGHRS, CDR2 YFSETQ. The CDR3 is 16 amino acids. The junction had 8 bases not matched to a gene; V was cut back by 0 bases and J by 4 bases. The data are from a study of blood T cell repertoires in COVID-19. Some clones are missing from TCRdb's copy, which holds only in-frame ones; the method was immunoSEQ multiplex PCR. The sample has approximately 200,000 clones, 80% to 90% seen once. The genes are TRBV5-1 and TRBJ2-5; TRBD2 matches at 8 bases. This sequence was found in a young man with acute COVID-19. Sequencing was performed on PBMCs or T cells enriched from blood (not recorded which). The CDR3 region is CASSLGQRERVETQYF. The DNA of the CDR3 is TGCGCCAGCAGCTTGGGCCAGCGGGAGCGGGTAGAGACCCAGTACTTC.